This T cell receptor beta chain was captured in a study of breast tumors, draining lymph nodes, adjacent tissues. Overall study results and limits: Tumors had less TCR diversity than lymph nodes, more than nontumor tissue.

V was shortened by 6 bases and J by 3 bases, with 13 bases between the two germline ends. The CDR3 runs 14 residues. Germline-derived CDR1 and CDR2 are MNHEY and SVGEGT. The table lists this clonotype with many counts. What it binds is not known. Samples came from axillary lymph nodes draining the breast cancer. TCRdb used MiXCR to reprocess the multiplex PCR reads, holding one entry per CDR3 protein. This sample has about 150,000 distinct CDR3 sequences, with 20% to 25% found just once. The genes are TRBV6-2 or TRBV6-3 and TRBJ2-3; D might be TRBD2 (5 bases). Sequences were obtained from axillary lymph node tissue. The source of this sequence is a female donor with breast cancer. Some clones in this sample may be carry-over from other donors' samples. In DNA form, the CDR3 reads TGTGCCAGCAGCAACGCGGGTGGAACAGATACGCAGTATTTT. Its translation is CASSNAGGTDTQYF.